Following are 17 T cell receptor beta chains from one sample sequenced in a study of a mutant IDH1 vaccine in newly diagnosed glioma. Some clones are missing from TCRdb's copy, which holds only in-frame ones; the method was immunoSEQ multiplex PCR. The sample includes about 55,000 clones, under 90% of them seen just once. No antigen has been identified for these receptors. Time point specified: week 23, last vaccination. All doses held 300 ug of mutant IDH1 20-mer peptide, with topical imiquimod. Here the sequenced sample was PBMCs, taken from a glioma patient whose treatment included an IDH1 peptide vaccine. These receptor sequences come from a man aged 35 to 55 with glioma.

This chain links TRBV14 with TRBJ2-2; perhaps TRBD2 as D (5 bases). This CDR3 is built from 15 residues. Germline CDR1 reads SGHDN; CDR2 reads FVKESK. Trimming took 2 bases from V and 6 from J, leaving 13 bases between them. The CDR3 region is CASSQFDTRAGELFF. The CDR3 nucleotides read TGTGCCAGCAGCCAATTTGACACGAGGGCCGGGGAGCTGTTTTTT.

The chain uses TRBV7-4 and TRBJ1-5; the D is unclear. V lost 5 bases, J lost 0 bases, and 20 bases lay in between. The CDR3 sequence is 18 residues long. CDR1 and CDR2 (germline): SGHVT, SQSDAQ. Here the CDR3 reads CASSNSSRQVVSNQPQHF. The CDR3 DNA reads as TGTGCCAGCAGCAACTCCTCACGACAAGTTGTTAGCAATCAGCCCCAGCATTTT.

The J gene is TRBJ1-2, the V gene TRBV9; maybe TRBD1 (6 bases). This CDR3 spans 15 amino acids. Looked up from germline, CDR1 is SGDLS and CDR2 is YYNGEE. Trimming removed 3 bases at V and 1 base at J, with 13 bases between. CDR3 loop: CASSDRQAHNYGYTF. The CDR3 DNA is TGTGCCAGCAGCGATAGACAGGCGCATAACTATGGCTACACCTTC. Looking up the rest from reference TRBV9 and TRBJ1-2 gives the full variable domain: DSGVTQTPKHLITATGQRVTLRCSPRSGDLSVYWYQQSLDQGLQFLIQYYNGEERAKGNILERFSAQQFPDLHSELNLSSLELGDSALYFCASSDRQAHNYGYTFGSGTRLTVV.

This clone was observed a few times. CDR3 nucleotide sequence: TGCAGCGTGGGACGGACGAACACTGAAGCTTTCTTT. Translation gives CSVGRTNTEAFF. The V and J genes are TRBV29-1 and TRBJ1-1; weak D call: TRBD1 (5 bases). Germline V gene lookup returns CDR1 SQVTM and CDR2 ANQGSEA. The V end lost 6 bases, the J end lost 1 base, and 9 bases lay between the germline ends. This CDR3 has 12 amino acids.

The J gene is TRBJ1-4, the V gene TRBV27; D possibly corresponds to TRBD1 (5 bases). This CDR3 has 17 residues. From germline, CDR1 is MNHEY and CDR2 SMNVEV (reference sequence). V was cut by 5 bases and J by 4 bases, with 20 bases left in between. The CDR3 region has the DNA TGTGCCAGCAGTCCGTCCGCCTCGGGGGGGGGTAATGAAAAACTGTTTTTT. It encodes CASSPSASGGGNEKLFF.

In nucleotides, the CDR3 is TGCGCCAGCAGCACCGGACAGGGGAAAGATACGCAGTATTTT. It yields the protein CASSTGQGKDTQYF. The V and J genes are TRBV5-1 and TRBJ2-3, with 9 bases lining up with TRBD1. The CDR3 totals 14 residues. V dropped 4 bases and J dropped 5; count of bases not matched to a gene: 5. CDR1 is SGHRS, CDR2 YFSETQ, per germline.

This chain connects TRBV5-1 to TRBJ1-1, with no clear D. Per germline, CDR1 SGHRS and CDR2 YFSETQ. V lost 4 bases to trimming and J lost 0 bases, with 13 bases between them. The CDR3 is made up of 15 amino acids. CDR3 amino acids: CASSLLGPMNTEAFF. For the CDR3, the DNA is TGCGCCAGCAGCCTCCTGGGCCCAATGAACACTGAAGCTTTCTTT.

The V and J genes are TRBV29-1 and TRBJ1-3; unclear D gene. V was trimmed by 4 bases and J by 0 bases, leaving 4 bases between them. There are 12 residues in the CDR3. In germline, CDR1 is SQVTM, CDR2 ANQGSEA. CDR3 residues: CSVAYSGNTIYF. The DNA for the CDR3 is TGCAGCGTTGCTTACTCTGGAAACACCATATATTTT. Using reference TRBV29-1 and TRBJ1-3 for the parts outside the CDR3, the full variable domain is SAVISQKPSRDICQRGTSLTIQCQVDSQVTMMFWYRQQPGQSLTLIATANQGSEATYESGFVIDKFPISRPNLTFSTLTVSNMSPEDSSIYLCSVAYSGNTIYFGEGSWLTVV.

The chain links TRBV5-1 to TRBJ1-2; D not certain. Germline-derived CDR1 and CDR2 are SGHRS and YFSETQ. The V end was cut by 1 base, the J end by 2 bases, with 6 bases between. This CDR3 contains 13 residues. The CDR3 coding sequence is TGCGCCAGCAGCTTGTCCCAGAACTATGGCTACACCTTC. Its translation is CASSLSQNYGYTF.

The CDR3, as DNA: TGTGCCAGCAGCCTAAAGACCGACTCTGGAAACACCATATATTTT. Protein product: CASSLKTDSGNTIYF. The chain has TRBV5-6 and TRBJ1-3; D not certain. The CDR3 is made up of 15 amino acids. The germline CDR1 and CDR2 sequences are SGHDT and YYEEEE. V was cut by 4 bases and J by 0 bases, with 11 bases left in between.

This chain joins TRBV10-3 and TRBJ2-7; 11 nucleotides agree with TRBD1. CDR1 is ENHRY and CDR2 is SYGVKD in the germline V gene. CDR3 length equals 14 residues. The junction had 4 bases not matched to a gene; V was cut back by 7 bases and J by 2 bases. The CDR3 reads CAIKGGQGAYEQYF. The CDR3 DNA reads as TGTGCCATCAAAGGGGGACAGGGGGCCTACGAGCAGTACTTC.

The chain carries TRBV5-1 and TRBJ2-6; D gene uncertain. The CDR3 extends over 15 amino acids. V gave up 0 bases and J gave up 2 bases, with 6 bases separating them. CDR1 and CDR2 from the germline V gene are SGHRS and YFSETQ. The CDR3 nucleotides are TGCGCCAGCAGCTTGGAGGGCGCTGGGGCCAACGTCCTGACTTTC. The encoded protein is CASSLEGAGANVLTF.

The genes are TRBV7-9 and TRBJ1-1; no definite D call. V gave up 9 bases and J gave up 0 bases, with 17 bases separating them. CDR3 length equals 15 residues. Germline-derived CDR1 and CDR2 are SEHNR and FQNEAQ (reference sequence). CDR3 sequence (DNA): TGTGCCAGTCGAGCTTTAGGCAAAATGAACACTGAAGCTTTCTTT. Encoded protein: CASRALGKMNTEAFF.

The J gene is TRBJ1-3, the V gene TRBV9; D remains ambiguous. Trimming shortened V by 0 bases and J by 5 bases, and 9 bases separated the two germline ends. CDR1 is SGDLS, CDR2 YYNGEE, per germline. This CDR3 comprises 14 residues. This chain's CDR3 is CASSVDAGRNTIYF. The CDR3 DNA reads TGTGCCAGCAGCGTAGATGCGGGGAGAAACACCATATATTTT.

V gene TRBV7-8 combines with J gene TRBJ2-7, with D unresolved. The CDR3 is 13 amino acids. Germline V gene lookup returns CDR1 SGHVS and CDR2 FQNEAQ. V shed 5 bases and J shed 2 bases, with 10 bases lying between them. Written as DNA, the CDR3 is TGTGCCAGCAGCCTGCTAATAACCTACGAGCAGTACTTC. The encoded protein is CASSLLITYEQYF.

J is TRBJ2-1 and V is TRBV29-1, with D uncertain. This CDR3 comprises 11 residues. CDR1 SQVTM and CDR2 ANQGSEA come from the germline V gene. Trimming took 6 bases from V and 10 from J, leaving 13 bases between them. The DNA for the CDR3 is TGCAGCGTCGATTGGATGAGGGAGCAGTTCTTC. This gives the protein CSVDWMREQFF.

The chain is built from TRBV9 and TRBJ2-3; 9 positions match TRBD2. Looked up from germline, CDR1 is SGDLS and CDR2 is YYNGEE. The CDR3 covers 16 residues. After removal of 3 bases from V and 3 bases from J, the junction contained 8 bases not matched to a gene. CDR3 nucleotide sequence: TGTGCCAGCAGCGGGCTTAGCGGGGGCTCGACAGATACGCAGTATTTT. This codes for CASSGLSGGSTDTQYF.